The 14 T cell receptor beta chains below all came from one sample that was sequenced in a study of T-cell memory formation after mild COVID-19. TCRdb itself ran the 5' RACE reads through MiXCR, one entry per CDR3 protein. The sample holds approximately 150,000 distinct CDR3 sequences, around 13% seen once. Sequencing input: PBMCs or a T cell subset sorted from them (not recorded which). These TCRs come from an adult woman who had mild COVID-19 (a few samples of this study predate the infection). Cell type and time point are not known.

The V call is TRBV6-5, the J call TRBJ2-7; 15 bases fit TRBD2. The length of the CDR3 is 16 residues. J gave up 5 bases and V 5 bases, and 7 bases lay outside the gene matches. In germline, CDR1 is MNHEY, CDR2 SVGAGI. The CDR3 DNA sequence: TGTGCCAGCAGTGGACTAGCGGGAGGGCCTGAGGACGAGCAGTACTTC. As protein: CASSGLAGGPEDEQYF.

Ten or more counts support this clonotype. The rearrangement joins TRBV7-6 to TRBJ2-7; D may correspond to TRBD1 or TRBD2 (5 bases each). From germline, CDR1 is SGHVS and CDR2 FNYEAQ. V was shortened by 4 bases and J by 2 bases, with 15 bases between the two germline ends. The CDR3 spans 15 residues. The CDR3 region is CASSSQTGPTYEQYF. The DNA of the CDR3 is TGTGCCAGCAGCTCCCAGACGGGACCGACCTACGAGCAGTACTTC. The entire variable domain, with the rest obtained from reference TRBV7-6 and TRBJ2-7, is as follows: GAGVSQSPRYKVTKRGQDVALRCDPISGHVSLYWYRQALGQGPEFLTYFNYEAQQDKSGLPNDRFSAERPEGSISTLTIQRTEQRDSAMYRCASSSQTGPTYEQYFGPGTRLTVT.

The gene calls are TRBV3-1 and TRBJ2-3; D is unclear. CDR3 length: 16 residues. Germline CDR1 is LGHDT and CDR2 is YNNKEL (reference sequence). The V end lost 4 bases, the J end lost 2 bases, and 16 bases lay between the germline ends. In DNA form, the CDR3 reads TGTGCCAGCAGCCTGGCGCCACCTCCGACCACAGATACGCAGTATTTT. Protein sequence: CASSLAPPPTTDTQYF.

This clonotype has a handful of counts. In DNA, the CDR3 is TGTGCCAGCAGCGCGGGACAGGGGATCAATCAGCCCCAGCATTTT. This encodes CASSAGQGINQPQHF. The chain links TRBV12-3 or TRBV12-4 to TRBJ1-5; TRBD1 matches at 10 bases. The CDR3 totals 15 residues. V dropped 6 bases and J dropped 3; count of bases not matched to a gene: 5.

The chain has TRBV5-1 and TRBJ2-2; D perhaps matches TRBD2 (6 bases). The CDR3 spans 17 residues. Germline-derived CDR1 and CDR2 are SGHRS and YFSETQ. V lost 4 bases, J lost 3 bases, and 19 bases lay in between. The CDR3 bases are TGCGCCAGCAGCGCCCGGGTGGCGGGAATAGACACCGGGGAGCTGTTTTTT. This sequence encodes CASSARVAGIDTGELFF.

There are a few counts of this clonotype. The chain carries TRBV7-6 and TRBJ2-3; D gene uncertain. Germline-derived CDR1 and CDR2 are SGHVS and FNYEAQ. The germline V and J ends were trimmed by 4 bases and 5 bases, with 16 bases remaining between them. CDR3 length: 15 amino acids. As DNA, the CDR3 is TGTGCCAGCAGCTCCGTACCCGAGCGAGGAGATACGCAGTATTTT. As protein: CASSSVPERGDTQYF.

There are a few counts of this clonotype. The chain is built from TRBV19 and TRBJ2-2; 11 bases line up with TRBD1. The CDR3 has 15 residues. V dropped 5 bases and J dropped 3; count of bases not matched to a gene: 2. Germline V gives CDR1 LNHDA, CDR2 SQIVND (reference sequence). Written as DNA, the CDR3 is TGTGCCAGTAGTCAGGACAGGGGGCACACCGGGGAGCTGTTTTTT. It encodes CASSQDRGHTGELFF.

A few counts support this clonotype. CDR3 bases: TGTGCCAGCAGCTTAGACGAGAATGAAAAACTGTTTTTT. Translated: CASSLDENEKLFF. The V call is TRBV7-3, the J call TRBJ1-4, with no clear D. The CDR3 runs 13 residues. V lost 2 bases, J lost 5 bases, and 6 bases lay in between. The germline V gene has CDR1 SGHTA and CDR2 FQGTGA.

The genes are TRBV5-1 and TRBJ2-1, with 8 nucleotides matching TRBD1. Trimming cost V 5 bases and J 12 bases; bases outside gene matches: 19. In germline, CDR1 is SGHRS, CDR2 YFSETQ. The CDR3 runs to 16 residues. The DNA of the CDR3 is TGCGCCAGCAGACCCTCGACAGGGGCTGGTGAGTCGGGGCAGTTCTTC. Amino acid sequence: CASRPSTGAGESGQFF.

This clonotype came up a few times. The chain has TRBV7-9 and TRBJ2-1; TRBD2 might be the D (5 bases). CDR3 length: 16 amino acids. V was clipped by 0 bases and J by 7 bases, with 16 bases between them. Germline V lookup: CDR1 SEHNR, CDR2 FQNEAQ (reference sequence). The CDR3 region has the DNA TGTGCCAGCAGCTTAGCGAGATCGCTAGCTCGAAATGAGCAGTTCTTC. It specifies CASSLARSLARNEQFF.

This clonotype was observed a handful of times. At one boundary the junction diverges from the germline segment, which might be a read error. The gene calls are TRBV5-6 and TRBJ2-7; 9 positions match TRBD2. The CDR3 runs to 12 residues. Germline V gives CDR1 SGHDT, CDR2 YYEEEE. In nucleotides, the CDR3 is TGTGCCAGCAGCCATTCTAGCGGGACTCTCCTCTTC. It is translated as CASSHSSGTLLF.

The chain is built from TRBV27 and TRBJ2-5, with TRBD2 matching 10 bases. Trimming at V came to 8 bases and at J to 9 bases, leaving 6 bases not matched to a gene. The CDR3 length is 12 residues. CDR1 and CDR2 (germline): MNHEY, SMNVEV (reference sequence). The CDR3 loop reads CASGLAEGSQYF. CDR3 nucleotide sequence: TGTGCCAGCGGACTAGCGGAGGGCTCCCAGTACTTC.

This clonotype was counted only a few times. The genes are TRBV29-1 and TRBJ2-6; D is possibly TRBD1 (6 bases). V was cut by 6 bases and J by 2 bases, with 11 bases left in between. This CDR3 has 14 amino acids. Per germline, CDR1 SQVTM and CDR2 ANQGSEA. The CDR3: CSVAGAAGANVLTF. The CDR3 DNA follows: TGCAGCGTCGCAGGGGCCGCTGGGGCCAACGTCCTGACTTTC. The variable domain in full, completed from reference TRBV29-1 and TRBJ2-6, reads SAVISQKPSRDICQRGTSLTIQCQVDSQVTMMFWYRQQPGQSLTLIATANQGSEATYESGFVIDKFPISRPNLTFSTLTVSNMSPEDSSIYLCSVAGAAGANVLTFGAGSRLTVL.

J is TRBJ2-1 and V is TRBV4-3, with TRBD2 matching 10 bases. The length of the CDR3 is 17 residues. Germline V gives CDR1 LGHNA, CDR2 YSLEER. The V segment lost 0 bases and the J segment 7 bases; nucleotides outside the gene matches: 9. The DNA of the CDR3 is TGCGCCAGCAGCCAAGATCCAGCGGGAGGGGGTCGAAATGAGCAGTTCTTC. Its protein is CASSQDPAGGGRNEQFF.